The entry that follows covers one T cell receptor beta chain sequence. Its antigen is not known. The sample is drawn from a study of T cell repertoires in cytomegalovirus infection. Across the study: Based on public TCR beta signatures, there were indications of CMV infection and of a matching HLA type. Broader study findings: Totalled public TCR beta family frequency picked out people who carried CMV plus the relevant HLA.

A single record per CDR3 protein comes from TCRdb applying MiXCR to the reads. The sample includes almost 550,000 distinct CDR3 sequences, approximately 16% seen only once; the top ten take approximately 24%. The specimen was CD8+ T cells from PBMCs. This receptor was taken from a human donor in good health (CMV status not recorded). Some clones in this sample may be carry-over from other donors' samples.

The CDR3 protein is CASSYGGVKSSYEQYF. The DNA of the CDR3 is TGTGCCAGCAGTTACGGAGGAGTAAAGAGCTCCTACGAGCAGTACTTC. This sequence joins TRBV6-5 and TRBJ2-7, with a possible D match to TRBD2 (5 bases). The CDR3 length is 16 residues. Germline CDR1 is MNHEY and CDR2 is SVGAGI. The V end was cut by 2 bases, the J end by 0 bases, with 14 bases between.